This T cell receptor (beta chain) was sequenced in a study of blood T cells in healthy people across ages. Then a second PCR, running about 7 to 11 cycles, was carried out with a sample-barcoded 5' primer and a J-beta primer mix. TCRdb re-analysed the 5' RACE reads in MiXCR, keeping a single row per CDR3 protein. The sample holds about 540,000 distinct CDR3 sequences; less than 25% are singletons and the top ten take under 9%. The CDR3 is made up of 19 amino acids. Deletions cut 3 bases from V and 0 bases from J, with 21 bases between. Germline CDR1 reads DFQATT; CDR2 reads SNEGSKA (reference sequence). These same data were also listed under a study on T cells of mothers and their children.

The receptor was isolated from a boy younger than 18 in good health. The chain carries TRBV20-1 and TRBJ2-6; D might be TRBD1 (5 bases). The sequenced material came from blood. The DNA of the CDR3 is TGCAGTGCTAGGGATTCGCTTTGGGGCCGCAACTCTGGGGCCAACGTCCTGACTTTC. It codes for CSARDSLWGRNSGANVLTF.